Sequencing of this TCR beta chain was carried out in a study of early T cells in non-severe SARS-CoV-2 infection (dated by TCRdb to about 2021). The study in broad terms: TCR sequencing used bulk RNA from unsorted whole blood, so alpha and beta chains could not be paired. Paper-wide results and their limitations: VDJdb matching was skewed toward anti-spike CD8 responses, so virus-specific expansions were likely underestimated and private and CD4 specificities were missed.

Set within a cohort of healthcare workers in London, UK, this nested case-control study involved weekly PCR testing of nasopharyngeal swabs along with blood sampling. Healthcare workers were recruited during the week of the UK lockdown, between 23 and 31 March 2020, and followed weekly for up to about 15 weeks. This clonotype has ten or more counts. Its binding antigen is unknown. Per-base qualities were not stored, and no clone one base away is much larger. Libraries were constructed by 5' RACE. The sequencing machine was a NextSeq 500. In the TCR library protocol, unique molecular identifiers were attached to individual cDNA molecules to correct for PCR bias and sequencing error. Both TCR alpha and beta chains were sequenced, and tight co-correlation was observed between alpha and beta sequence abundances in each sample. The published analysis was carried out like this. V gene, J gene and CDR3 annotation of TCR sequences was performed with Decombinator V4. Expanded TCRs were defined as changing significantly between any two time points under a Poisson model with p below 0.0001. TCR abundances were normalised to the total number of TCRs sequenced in each sample and reported as counts per million. MAIT TCRs were defined by TRAV1-2 paired with TRAJ12, TRAJ20 or TRAJ33, and iNKT TCRs by TRAV10 paired with TRAJ18. VDJdb, accessed 1 November 2021, was searched for CMV, EBV and SARS-CoV-2 annotated TCRs, with TCRs annotated for multiple antigens excluded. TCRdb reran the public reads through fastp at Q25 and MiXCR, keeping productive beta chains. Rows are combined by CDR3 protein, so each entry shows the most common genes and DNA. These V and J calls rely on TCRdb rather than the paper's analysis. This sample gives over 50,000 distinct CDR3 sequences in total; more than 12% of them show up just once. The top ten clonotypes cover 10% of the sample.

The cysteine opens and the phenylalanine closes a CDR3 of 11 amino acids. The sequence is cut down to CDR3 DNA, 33 bases in frame from base 1. From the germline V gene (reference sequence), CDR1 is LNHDA and CDR2 is SQIVND. Trimming at the junction amounts to 11 bases on V and 2 bases on J, and the germline ends lie 10 bases apart. Recombination connected TRBV19 to TRBJ2-7; the D gene cannot be resolved beyond TRBD1 or TRBD2, each matching 5 bases. Sequencing used whole blood, obtained at baseline. The receptor's source is an adult who was a healthcare worker with PCR-confirmed SARS-CoV-2 infection or an uninfected control (not recorded which). The CDR3 reads CAVGTAYEQYF. The bases are TGTGCCGTTGGGACCGCCTACGAGCAGTACTTC.